A selection of T cell receptor beta chains follows, all from one sample in a study of shared clonotypes between healthy human individuals. Data came from immunoSEQ multiplex PCR; TCRdb stores just in-frame clones and leaves some out. The data show over a million clones, 98% seen once. Sequencing was carried out using naive CD4+ T cells sorted from blood. These receptors were obtained from a man between 25 and 39 years old in good health. CDR3s include the opening cysteine and the closing phenylalanine or tryptophan. The D gene is left open where the match is weak. Expanded clones get a size class; other rows say once, few or many, or leave the size out.

D gene,V gene,clone size,J gene,CDR3 DNA,CDR3 protein
NA,TRBV10-3,NA,TRBJ2-1,TGTGCCATCAGCAGGGCGGATGAGCAGTTCTTC,CAISRADEQFF
TRBD2,TRBV27,NA,TRBJ2-1,TGTGCCAGCAGTCCACGGGGGGGGCCTAGCGGGAGGGCCAATAATGAGCAGTTCTTC,CASSPRGGPSGRANNEQFF
TRBD1,TRBV7-2,NA,TRBJ2-2,TGTGCCAGCAGCTTAGCCTACCGGGACAGGGGCTTCACCGGGGAGCTGTTTTTT,CASSLAYRDRGFTGELFF
TRBD1,TRBV5-1,NA,TRBJ1-2,TGCGCCAGCAGCTACCCGGGACAGGGGGTTTCTGGCTACACCTTC,CASSYPGQGVSGYTF
NA,TRBV28,NA,TRBJ2-3,TGTGCCAGCAGTTTCATACAACCCGGGTCCCCAGATACGCAGTATTTT,CASSFIQPGSPDTQYF
TRBD1,TRBV29-1,NA,TRBJ2-7,TGCAGCGTCGGTCCCAGGGGGCTGGGTGAGCAGTACTTC,CSVGPRGLGEQYF
NA,TRBV19,NA,TRBJ1-4,TGTGCCGTTAGGGGCGCCGGGGCTAATGAAAAACTGTTTTTT,CAVRGAGANEKLFF
TRBD1,TRBV5-6,NA,TRBJ2-5,TGTGCCAGCAGCGCACTACCGGGACAGGGGTTTTATTATGGAGAGACCCAGTACTTC,CASSALPGQGFYYGETQYF
NA,TRBV5-4,NA,TRBJ1-2,TGTGCCAGCAGCTCCGGGACATCTTATGGCTACACCTTC,CASSSGTSYGYTF
NA,TRBV5-1,NA,TRBJ1-2,TGCGCCAGCAGCTTGGGACGAGTGGATGGCTACACCTTC,CASSLGRVDGYTF
NA,TRBV29-1,NA,TRBJ2-1,TGCAGCGTTGAAGCGATAAGGGTTTCCTACAATGAGCAGTTCTTC,CSVEAIRVSYNEQFF
TRBD1,TRBV2,once,TRBJ1-1,TGTGCCAGCAGCCGAGACAGGGTGAGTGAAGCTTTCTTT,CASSRDRVSEAFF
NA,TRBV2,NA,TRBJ2-1,TGTGCCAGCAGTGAATCGCGGACTTACGACAATGAGCAGTTCTTC,CASSESRTYDNEQFF
TRBD2,TRBV29-1,NA,TRBJ2-1,TGCAGCGCCCTGGGACTAGCGGAGGAGTACAATGAGCAGTTCTTC,CSALGLAEEYNEQFF
TRBD1,TRBV30,NA,TRBJ2-7,TGTGCCTGGAGTTCCACAGGGGTAAAAGAGCAGTACTTC,CAWSSTGVKEQYF
TRBD1,TRBV6-1,NA,TRBJ1-1,TGTGCCAGCAAGACAGGGGTAACTGAAGCTTTCTTT,CASKTGVTEAFF
NA,TRBV2,NA,TRBJ2-7,TGTGCCAGCAGATATCGGACAGACCACTACGAGCAGTACTTC,CASRYRTDHYEQYF
NA,TRBV29-1,NA,TRBJ2-3,TGCAGCGTTCTCGGTCATACAGATACGCAGTATTTT,CSVLGHTDTQYF
NA,TRBV28,NA,TRBJ2-1,TGTGCCAGCAGGACTGACGGTTACAATGAGCAGTTCTTC,CASRTDGYNEQFF
TRBD2,TRBV11-2,NA,TRBJ2-3,TGTGCCAGCAGCACTCGGACTAGCGGGAAAACAGATACGCAGTATTTT,CASSTRTSGKTDTQYF
NA,TRBV28,NA,TRBJ2-7,TGTGCCAGCAGTCTACACCTCGAAACAGGCACCTACGAGCAGTACTTC,CASSLHLETGTYEQYF
NA,TRBV9,NA,TRBJ2-5,TGTGCCAGCAGCGTCATACAGGGAGCTGGCGAGACCCAGTACTTC,CASSVIQGAGETQYF
TRBD2,TRBV5-1,NA,TRBJ2-1,TGCGCCAGCAGCCCGAAGGATAGCGGGGGGGTTAGCTCCTACAATGAGCAGTTCTTC,CASSPKDSGGVSSYNEQFF
TRBD2,TRBV5-1,NA,TRBJ2-1,TGCGCCAGCAGCTTCCCCGGGACTAGCGGGTTCAATGAGCAGTTCTTC,CASSFPGTSGFNEQFF